These 32 T cell receptor beta chains share one sample of origin, sequenced in a study of CD8+CD57+ T cells in acquired aplastic anemia. Genomic DNA served as template for TCR beta VDJ and CDR3 profiling. TCRdb re-analysed the reads in MiXCR, keeping a single row per CDR3 protein. Of 35,000 to 45,000 distinct CDR3 sequences listed, 68% are singletons. The specimen was sorted CD4+, CD8+, or CD8+CD57+ T cells (not recorded which) from PBMCs. Receptors were obtained from a human donor in good health, serving as a control.

In its sample, this clonotype is medium-sized. The CDR3 protein is CATSRDWGRVTDTQYF. Here the CDR3 DNA reads TGTGCCACCAGCAGAGATTGGGGGCGGGTCACAGATACGCAGTATTTT. V is TRBV15 and J is TRBJ2-3; perhaps TRBD1 as D (6 bases). Germline values: CDR1 LNHNV, CDR2 YYDKDF (reference sequence). The CDR3 contains 16 residues. Trimming took 0 bases from V and 2 from J, leaving 12 bases between them.

V gene TRBV20-1 combines with J gene TRBJ2-1; 13 bases fit TRBD2. Looked up from germline, CDR1 is DFQATT and CDR2 is SNEGSKA (reference sequence). The CDR3 extends over 14 amino acids. The junction had 8 bases not matched to a gene; V was cut back by 6 bases and J by 9 bases. The CDR3 region has the DNA TGCAGTGCAAAGGGGACTAGCGGGGACAGTGAGCAGTTCTTC. Its protein is CSAKGTSGDSEQFF.

The J gene is TRBJ2-5, the V gene TRBV29-1; 7 bases line up with TRBD2. V lost 6 bases to trimming and J lost 9 bases; unmatched junction nucleotides: 13. The CDR3 has 13 residues. From germline, CDR1 is SQVTM and CDR2 ANQGSEA. The CDR3 here is CSVGGGGSGAQYF. The CDR3 DNA follows: TGCAGCGTCGGCGGGGGAGGATCCGGGGCCCAGTACTTC.

The chain employs TRBV25-1 and TRBJ2-1; the match to TRBD2 covers 10 bases. The CDR3 is 16 residues long. Germline V gives CDR1 MGHDK, CDR2 SYGVNS. V shed 6 bases and J 6 bases; nucleotides not matched to a gene: 11. This CDR3 is CASSAGGVAGGNEQFF. CDR3 coding DNA: TGTGCCAGCAGCGCAGGGGGGGTAGCGGGGGGCAATGAGCAGTTCTTC.

This clonotype was recorded many times. The chain uses TRBV4-3 and TRBJ2-7; D is possibly TRBD1 (6 bases). Trimming stripped 0 bases from V and 3 bases from J, with 9 bases between. This CDR3 is built from 14 residues. Germline CDR1 is LGHNA and CDR2 is YSLEER. CDR3 loop: CASSQDPGVYEQYF. DNA of the CDR3: TGCGCCAGCAGCCAAGATCCAGGGGTCTACGAGCAGTACTTC.

This clonotype has a handful of counts. The genes are TRBV2 and TRBJ2-1; no definite D call. The CDR3 sequence is 11 residues long. Looked up from germline, CDR1 is SNHLY and CDR2 is FYNNEI. V gave up 8 bases and J gave up 4 bases, with 6 bases separating them. In nucleotides, the CDR3 is TGTGCCAGCTGTGGATACAATGAGCAGTTCTTC. It is translated as CASCGYNEQFF.

The CDR3 bases are TGTGCCAGCAGCCCCGGGACGAACACTGAAGCTTTCTTT. Residues: CASSPGTNTEAFF. The V call is TRBV14, the J call TRBJ1-1; tentatively, D is TRBD1 (5 bases). The CDR3 runs 13 residues. Germline CDR1 and CDR2: SGHDN and FVKESK. Between the trimmed V and J ends, which lost 4 bases and 1 base, there was a span of 7 bases.

This clonotype was found many times. A single base separates this from a much larger clone, so it may be a read error. The chain carries TRBV7-2 and TRBJ1-1; tentative D call: TRBD1 (6 bases). V lost 2 bases and J lost 5, with 9 bases in between. CDR3 length equals 13 residues. Per the germline V gene, CDR1 is SGHTA and CDR2 is FQGNSA. In nucleotides, the CDR3 is TGTGCCAGCAGCTTAACCACAGGGACTGAAGCTTTCTTT. Residues: CASSLTTGTEAFF.

The chain is built from TRBV29-1 and TRBJ1-2; no definite D call. Germline V lookup: CDR1 SQVTM, CDR2 ANQGSEA. The CDR3 runs 11 residues. Trimming left V 0 bases short and J 4 bases short, with 3 bases between. The DNA for the CDR3 is TGCAGCGTTGAAGATCGCTATGGCTACACCTTC. Translated: CSVEDRYGYTF.

J is TRBJ1-4 and V is TRBV15; a weak D match, TRBD1 (6 bases). The length of the CDR3 is 17 residues. The V and J ends lost 2 bases and 4 bases respectively, with 17 bases between them. Per the germline V gene, CDR1 is LNHNV and CDR2 is YYDKDF (reference sequence). CDR3 coding DNA: TGTGCCACCAGCAGAAGGGGGAGGTCCGGCAGTAATGAAAAACTGTTTTTT. It yields the protein CATSRRGRSGSNEKLFF.

The rearrangement joins TRBV6-1 to TRBJ2-7, with 10 nucleotides matching TRBD1. The germline gives CDR1 MNHNS, CDR2 SASEGT. V was clipped by 6 bases and J by 3 bases; unmatched bases: 8. CDR3 size: 15 residues. The CDR3 DNA reads as TGTGCCAGCAGACCCGGGACAGGGGTTTTCTACGAGCAGTACTTC. Its protein product is CASRPGTGVFYEQYF.

The rearrangement links TRBV5-1 to TRBJ1-2, with D unclear. Germline CDR1 is SGHRS and CDR2 is YFSETQ. The CDR3 is made up of 14 amino acids. V was clipped by 1 base and J by 2 bases, with 9 bases between them. Written as DNA, the CDR3 is TGCGCCAGCAGCTTGCAAACACAAAACTATGGCTACACCTTC. Protein: CASSLQTQNYGYTF.

This sequence joins TRBV20-1 and TRBJ1-2; D unclear. CDR3 length equals 13 residues. Per germline, CDR1 DFQATT and CDR2 SNEGSKA (reference sequence). With 5 bases removed from V and 7 bases from J, the gap between germline ends came to 17 bases. The DNA of the CDR3 is TGCAGTGCTGCCGGCACGGAGGTTGCTGGCTACACCTTC. Translated, it gives CSAAGTEVAGYTF.

This clonotype was seen a single time. This chain joins TRBV20-1 and TRBJ2-1, with 16 bases that match TRBD2. The CDR3 is 17 residues long. Germline V gives CDR1 DFQATT, CDR2 SNEGSKA (reference sequence). The trim removed 4 bases at V and 1 base at J, leaving 4 bases unmatched. CDR3 coding DNA: TGCAGTGCTACGGGACTAGCGGGGGGGCGGTCCTACAATGAGCAGTTCTTC. Its protein is CSATGLAGGRSYNEQFF.

The chain has TRBV11-1 and TRBJ2-6; 7 bases are shared with TRBD1. The CDR3 totals 16 residues. Per germline, CDR1 SGHAT and CDR2 FQDESV (reference sequence). V shed 5 bases and J 0 bases; nucleotides not matched to a gene: 4. In nucleotides, the CDR3 is TGTGCCAGCAGCCTGACAGGGAGCTCTGGGGCCAACGTCCTGACTTTC. It specifies CASSLTGSSGANVLTF.

This rearrangement joins TRBV7-8 to TRBJ2-1, with 11 bases aligning to TRBD2. The CDR3 runs to 14 residues. Germline CDR1 is SGHVS and CDR2 is FQNEAQ. Trimming cost V 5 bases and J 9 bases; bases outside gene matches: 6. CDR3 DNA sequence: TGTGCCAGCAGCCCAAGGCTAGCGGGGGGTGAGCAGTTCTTC. It specifies CASSPRLAGGEQFF.

This clonotype came up a few times. A much more abundant neighbour one base away suggests this may be a read error. This chain uses TRBV12-3 or TRBV12-4 with TRBJ1-2; 12 positions match TRBD1. This CDR3 is built from 14 residues. This CDR3 reads CPSSSGTGGLGYTF. The CDR3 bases are TGTCCCAGCAGTTCCGGGACAGGGGGCCTCGGCTACACCTTC.

The chain recombines TRBV27 with TRBJ1-5; D gene unclear. The V end lost 6 bases, the J end lost 2 bases, and 11 bases lay between the germline ends. The germline gives CDR1 MNHEY, CDR2 SMNVEV (reference sequence). The CDR3 totals 14 residues. CDR3 amino acids: CASSPVTGNQPQHF. Here the CDR3 DNA reads TGTGCCAGCAGCCCCGTGACCGGCAATCAGCCCCAGCATTTT.

The rearrangement uses TRBV15 and TRBJ2-5; D is unresolved. This CDR3 contains 13 residues. V dropped 0 bases and J dropped 5 bases, with 7 bases sitting between them. CDR1 is LNHNV, CDR2 YYDKDF, per germline (reference sequence). This CDR3 is CATSRDYRETQYF. For the CDR3, the DNA is TGTGCCACCAGCAGAGATTACCGGGAGACCCAGTACTTC.

CDR3 bases: TGTGCCAGCAGTGAACTTCCCTATAATTCACCCCTCCACTTT. Translation gives CASSELPYNSPLHF. The chain recombines TRBV2 with TRBJ1-6; D is ambiguous. The CDR3 length is 14 residues. The V end lost 2 bases, the J end lost 2 bases, and 4 bases lay between the germline ends. Per the germline V gene, CDR1 is SNHLY and CDR2 is FYNNEI.

The chain recombines TRBV10-2 with TRBJ2-1; no definite D call. The germline CDR1 and CDR2 sequences are WSHSY and SAAADI. Trimming pared 0 bases from V and 10 bases from J, leaving 4 bases between. The CDR3 runs to 11 residues. CDR3 sequence reads: CASSESQEQFF. The CDR3 DNA sequence: TGCGCCAGCAGTGAGTCACAAGAGCAGTTCTTC.

This chain uses TRBV29-1 with TRBJ1-2; the D is unclear. With 3 bases removed from V and 4 bases from J, the gap between germline ends came to 12 bases. The CDR3 contains 13 residues. Germline V gene data show CDR1 as SQVTM and CDR2 as ANQGSEA. The CDR3 DNA is TGCAGCGTTGAGTCGTCCGGGAGCTATGGCTACACCTTC. Its protein is CSVESSGSYGYTF.

V usage is TRBV7-8 and J usage is TRBJ1-1, with D unresolved. Looked up from germline, CDR1 is SGHVS and CDR2 is FQNEAQ. The CDR3 runs 13 residues. The V end lost 1 base, the J end lost 0 bases, and 3 bases lay between the germline ends. The CDR3 here is CASSLDLNTEAFF. DNA for the CDR3: TGTGCCAGCAGCTTAGATCTGAACACTGAAGCTTTCTTT.

J is TRBJ1-1 and V is TRBV7-8; 9 nucleotides line up with TRBD1. V was pared by 7 bases and J by 4 bases, with 4 bases of the junction left unmatched. Germline-derived CDR1 and CDR2 are SGHVS and FQNEAQ. The length of the CDR3 is 13 residues. The CDR3 sequence: CASNRGLTTEAFF. The CDR3 region has the DNA TGTGCCAGCAACAGGGGGCTTACCACTGAAGCTTTCTTT. Variable domain in full (rest from reference TRBV7-8 and TRBJ1-1): GAGVSQSPRYKVAKRGQDVALRCDPISGHVSLFWYQQALGQGPEFLTYFQNEAQLDKSGLPSDRFFAERPEGSVSTLKIQRTQQEDSAVYLCASNRGLTTEAFFGQGTRLTVV.

V is TRBV2 and J is TRBJ1-1; TRBD1 agrees at 7 bases. The V segment lost 7 bases and the J segment 4 bases; nucleotides outside the gene matches: 12. This CDR3 region has 15 residues. CDR1 is SNHLY, CDR2 FYNNEI, per germline. CDR3 DNA sequence: TGTGCCAGCACGGGTACAGGGGCGCGCCCCACTGAAGCTTTCTTT. Protein product: CASTGTGARPTEAFF.

On this clonotype itself: The junction departs from the called germline gene at one end, perhaps through a read error. This sequence joins TRBV19 and TRBJ2-2, with TRBD1 identical over 9 bases. The germline CDR1 and CDR2 sequences are LNHDA and SQIVND (reference sequence). The CDR3 is 18 amino acids. The DNA for the CDR3 is TGTGCCAGTAGTCGGGGACAGGGAGCTACAACGAACACCGGGGAGCTGCTTTTT. Encoded protein: CASSRGQGATTNTGELLF.

The chain couples TRBV19 to TRBJ1-4, with a weak D call TRBD1 (6 bases). In germline, CDR1 is LNHDA, CDR2 SQIVND (reference sequence). There are 14 residues in the CDR3. Trimming cost V 5 bases and J 8 bases, with 15 bases left between them. The DNA of the CDR3 is TGTGCCAGTAGTTCTACAGGGTTTGACGAAAAACTGTTTTTT. This translates into CASSSTGFDEKLFF.

This chain joins TRBV10-1 and TRBJ2-1; D perhaps matches TRBD1 (5 bases). The CDR3 is 16 residues long. Germline V lookup: CDR1 WNHNN, CDR2 SYGVQD (reference sequence). V was pared by 3 bases and J by 5 bases, with 17 bases between. The CDR3 DNA reads as TGCGCCAGCAGTGAACGCGTAGGGGTAGGGCACAATGAGCAGTTCTTC. Its translation is CASSERVGVGHNEQFF.

This clonotype was counted once. V gene TRBV19 combines with J gene TRBJ1-2; D possibly corresponds to TRBD1 (5 bases). Per germline, CDR1 LNHDA and CDR2 SQIVND (reference sequence). This CDR3 spans 14 amino acids. V was cut by 5 bases and J by 2 bases, with 12 bases left in between. CDR3 residues: CASSSRSGNYGYTF. For the CDR3, the DNA is TGTGCCAGTAGTTCCCGCTCAGGGAACTATGGCTACACCTTC.

The chain is built from TRBV29-1 and TRBJ1-1; D gene ambiguous. V lost 6 bases and J 5 bases, leaving 16 bases between the germline ends. The germline V gene has CDR1 SQVTM and CDR2 ANQGSEA. The CDR3 extends over 13 amino acids. The CDR3 reads CSVPTGLNTEAFF. DNA of the CDR3: TGCAGCGTCCCCACGGGTCTTAATACTGAAGCTTTCTTT.

The chain links TRBV7-8 to TRBJ1-2; a weak D match, TRBD1 (5 bases). CDR1 is SGHVS, CDR2 FQNEAQ, per germline. V lost 4 bases to trimming and J lost 4 bases, with 7 bases between them. The CDR3 loop spans 12 amino acids. This CDR3 is CASSSGSYGYTF. The CDR3 bases are TGTGCCAGCAGCTCAGGGTCCTATGGCTACACCTTC.

J is TRBJ2-5 and V is TRBV20-1; 9 bases are a match to TRBD1. Germline V gene data show CDR1 as DFQATT and CDR2 as SNEGSKA (reference sequence). Losses at the gene ends were 6 bases for V and 4 bases for J; bases not matched to a gene: 3. CDR3 length: 12 amino acids. CDR3 DNA sequence: TGCAGTGCAGAGGGACAGGGAGAGACCCAGTACTTC. Translation: CSAEGQGETQYF.